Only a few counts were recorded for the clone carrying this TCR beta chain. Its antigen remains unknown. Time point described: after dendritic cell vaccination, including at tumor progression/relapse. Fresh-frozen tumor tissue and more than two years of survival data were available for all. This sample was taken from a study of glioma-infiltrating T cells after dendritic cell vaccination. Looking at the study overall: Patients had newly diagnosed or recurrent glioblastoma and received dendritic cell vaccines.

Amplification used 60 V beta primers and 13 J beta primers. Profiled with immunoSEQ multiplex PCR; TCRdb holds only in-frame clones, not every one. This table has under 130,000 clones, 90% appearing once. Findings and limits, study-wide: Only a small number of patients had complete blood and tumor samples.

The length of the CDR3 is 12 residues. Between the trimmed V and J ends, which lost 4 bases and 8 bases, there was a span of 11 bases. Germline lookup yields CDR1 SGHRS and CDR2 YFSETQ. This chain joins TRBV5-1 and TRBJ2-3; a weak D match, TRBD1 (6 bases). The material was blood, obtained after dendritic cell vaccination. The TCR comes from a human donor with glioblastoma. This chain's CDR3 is CASSEGQSTQYF. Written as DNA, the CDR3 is TGCGCCAGCAGCGAAGGACAGTCTACGCAGTATTTT.